A single sample is the source of the 19 T cell receptor beta chains below, sequenced in a study of response to subunit inactivated influenza vaccine. In TCRdb, the RT-PCR reads were re-called with MiXCR into one record per CDR3 protein. The sample holds hundreds of thousands of distinct CDR3 sequences, around 25% seen once. The sample here was CD4+ T cells sorted from PBMCs, taken about 5 days after vaccination. These receptors originate from a middle-aged man who received an inactivated influenza vaccine.

This clonotype was counted ten times or more. The chain links TRBV12-3 or TRBV12-4 to TRBJ2-7; weak D call: TRBD1 (6 bases). The CDR3 length is 14 residues. Trimming cost V 3 bases and J 1 base, with 10 bases left between them. The CDR3 coding sequence is TGTGCCAGCAGTTTCGGGACACCTTCCTACGAGCAGTACTTC. Translating gives CASSFGTPSYEQYF.

V is TRBV6-2 or TRBV6-3 and J is TRBJ2-4; unclear D gene. The CDR3 extends over 13 amino acids. The V end lost 9 bases, the J end lost 0 bases, and 9 bases lay between the germline ends. The V gene's germline CDR1 is MNHEY and CDR2 SVGEGT. CDR3 DNA: TGTGCCAGAGGGATTCTAGCCAAAAACATTCAGTACTTC. Protein sequence: CARGILAKNIQYF.

This chain connects TRBV19 to TRBJ1-6, with a weak D call TRBD1 (6 bases). Germline V gene lookup returns CDR1 LNHDA and CDR2 SQIVND (reference sequence). V was shortened by 4 bases and J by 10 bases, with 17 bases between the two germline ends. This CDR3 has 15 residues. For the CDR3, the DNA is TGTGCCAGTAGTAGCCAGACAGGTGATGGATCACCCCTCCACTTT. Translated, it gives CASSSQTGDGSPLHF.

The rearrangement links TRBV29-1 to TRBJ2-2; D perhaps matches TRBD1 (5 bases). Germline V CDR1 and CDR2: SQVTM, ANQGSEA. The CDR3 contains 14 residues. With 4 bases removed from V and 8 bases from J, the gap between germline ends came to 17 bases. DNA for the CDR3: TGCAGCGTTGTCATAGGGGTCCCCGGGGGGGAGCTGTTTTTT. The encoded protein is CSVVIGVPGGELFF.

The chain employs TRBV11-2 and TRBJ1-1; possibly TRBD1 for D (6 bases). The germline V gene has CDR1 SGHAT and CDR2 FQNNGV. The V gene lost 1 base and the J gene lost 0 bases, with 15 bases spanning the gap. This CDR3 is built from 17 residues. The CDR3 loop reads CASSLVQIWGLNTEAFF. Here the CDR3 DNA reads TGTGCCAGCAGCTTAGTACAAATCTGGGGGCTGAACACTGAAGCTTTCTTT.

The V call is TRBV28, the J call TRBJ2-7, with 11 bases matching TRBD1. The germline gives CDR1 MDHEN, CDR2 SYDVKM. This CDR3 region has 15 residues. V dropped 6 bases and J dropped 6; count of bases not matched to a gene: 10. In nucleotides, the CDR3 is TGTGCCAGCAGCCCCATAGGACAGGGGGCAGGCGAGCAGTACTTC. Encoded protein: CASSPIGQGAGEQYF.

This clonotype has just a few counts. This sequence joins TRBV5-1 and TRBJ2-3, with TRBD1 matching over 7 bases. Germline CDR1 SGHRS, CDR2 YFSETQ. With V trimmed by 5 bases and J by 5 bases, 5 bases remained unmatched. The CDR3 is 13 residues long. This CDR3 reads CASSSRGQDTQYF. The CDR3 bases are TGCGCCAGCAGTTCGAGGGGGCAAGATACGCAGTATTTT.

This clonotype has more than one count but fewer than ten. Written as DNA, the CDR3 is TGTGCCATCAGTGAACGCGGGAAGAGCTCCTACGAGCAGTACTTC. This sequence encodes CAISERGKSSYEQYF. V and J are TRBV10-3 and TRBJ2-7, with D maybe TRBD2 (6 bases). This CDR3 comprises 15 residues. Trimming shortened V by 3 bases and J by 0 bases, and 12 bases separated the two germline ends. Per the germline V gene, CDR1 is ENHRY and CDR2 is SYGVKD.

A few counts support this clonotype. The chain employs TRBV4-3 and TRBJ2-3, with 8 bases aligning to TRBD2. Per germline, CDR1 LGHNA and CDR2 YSLEER. CDR3 length: 17 amino acids. The V segment lost 3 bases and the J segment 4 bases; nucleotides outside the gene matches: 12. Written as DNA, the CDR3 is TGCGCCAGCAGCCACCGGACTAGCCTGGGAGGCGCAGATACGCAGTATTTT. Residues: CASSHRTSLGGADTQYF.

The V call is TRBV6-2 or TRBV6-3, the J call TRBJ2-1, with D maybe TRBD2 (6 bases). V gave up 4 bases and J gave up 1 base, with 20 bases separating them. The CDR3 runs to 18 residues. The germline V gene encodes CDR1 MNHEY and CDR2 SVGEGT. The CDR3 sequence is CASSSGVSAPFSYNEQFF. The DNA of the CDR3 is TGTGCCAGCAGTTCGGGGGTAAGCGCACCGTTTTCCTACAATGAGCAGTTCTTC.

This sequence joins TRBV6-1 and TRBJ2-2; 7 bases align to TRBD2. The CDR3 is 16 amino acids. V gave up 7 bases and J gave up 2 bases; unmatched junction bases: 10. Germline CDR1 reads MNHNS; CDR2 reads SASEGT. The CDR3 is CASKQAGTTNTGELFF. CDR3 nucleotides: TGTGCCAGCAAGCAAGCCGGGACTACCAACACCGGGGAGCTGTTTTTT.

This sequence joins TRBV29-1 and TRBJ2-1, with 7 bases that match TRBD1. CDR1 is SQVTM, CDR2 ANQGSEA, per germline. Unmatched junction bases numbered 5, after V lost 7 bases and J lost 2 bases. The CDR3 consists of 13 residues. The DNA for the CDR3 is TGCAGCGGACGGGACAGCCCCTACAATGAGCAGTTCTTC. Translation gives CSGRDSPYNEQFF.

The chain has TRBV10-3 and TRBJ2-7; a weak D match, TRBD2 (6 bases). The CDR3 runs to 13 residues. From germline, CDR1 is ENHRY and CDR2 SYGVKD. V dropped 2 bases and J dropped 6 bases, with 11 bases sitting between them. CDR3 loop: CAISEGISGEQYF. CDR3 coding DNA: TGTGCCATCAGTGAGGGGATTAGCGGCGAGCAGTACTTC.

This chain joins TRBV5-1 and TRBJ2-7; TRBD1 matches at 7 bases. The length of the CDR3 is 17 residues. V shed 0 bases, J shed 1 base, and the junction held 10 bases outside the gene matches. CDR1 is SGHRS, CDR2 YFSETQ, per germline. The DNA for the CDR3 is TGCGCCAGCAGCTTGGGCCCCGGACAGGTACGATCCTACGAGCAGTACTTC. As protein: CASSLGPGQVRSYEQYF. The full variable domain, rest sourced from reference TRBV5-1 and TRBJ2-7, is KAGVTQTPRYLIKTRGQQVTLSCSPISGHRSVSWYQQTPGQGLQFLFEYFSETQRNKGNFPGRFSGRQFSNSRSEMNVSTLELGDSALYLCASSLGPGQVRSYEQYFGPGTRLTVT.

The chain carries TRBV5-5 and TRBJ1-5; D may be TRBD1 (6 bases). This CDR3 region has 17 residues. Trimming took off 1 base at V and 5 bases at J, with 19 bases between the two ends. Germline-derived CDR1 and CDR2 are SGHKS and YYEKEE (reference sequence). CDR3 loop: CASSLLRYRDADQPQHF. For the CDR3, the DNA is TGTGCCAGCAGCTTGCTGCGATACAGGGATGCGGATCAGCCCCAGCATTTT.

This clonotype was recorded a few times. The chain couples TRBV10-3 to TRBJ2-7; 12 bases align to TRBD2. Germline loops: CDR1 ENHRY, CDR2 SYGVKD. This CDR3 comprises 14 residues. J was trimmed by 6 bases and V by 6 bases; bases with no gene match: 6. The CDR3 loop is CAIRTGTSGREQYF. In DNA, the CDR3 is TGTGCCATCAGGACCGGGACTAGCGGGCGCGAGCAGTACTTC.

The chain couples TRBV4-3 to TRBJ2-7; possibly TRBD2 for D (5 bases). The CDR3 is 15 amino acids. With 0 bases removed from V and 1 base from J, the gap between germline ends came to 10 bases. Germline CDR1 is LGHNA and CDR2 is YSLEER. DNA of the CDR3: TGCGCCAGCAGCCAAGATGGACGGGGTTCCTACGAGCAGTACTTC. Residues: CASSQDGRGSYEQYF.

This clonotype turned up a few times. V usage is TRBV3-1 and J usage is TRBJ2-2, with 14 bases lining up with TRBD2. The V gene's germline CDR1 is LGHDT and CDR2 YNNKEL (reference sequence). V gave up 1 base and J gave up 6 bases; unmatched junction bases: 16. The CDR3 has 21 amino acids. The CDR3 region is CASSQALVGGTSGGMAGELFF. CDR3 sequence (DNA): TGTGCCAGCAGCCAAGCGCTGGTTGGTGGGACTAGCGGGGGAATGGCCGGGGAGCTGTTTTTT.

The chain joins TRBV28 to TRBJ2-3; weak D call: TRBD2 (5 bases). The CDR3 is made up of 14 amino acids. V was trimmed by 5 bases and J by 3 bases, leaving 12 bases between them. The germline gives CDR1 MDHEN, CDR2 SYDVKM. CDR3 region: CASSDGGLTDTQYF. DNA for the CDR3: TGTGCCAGCAGTGACGGCGGGCTGACAGATACGCAGTATTTT.